The following is a TCR beta chain sequence with its context. Self-reported history from a screening survey and questionnaire set each donor's cohort. Sequencing used immunoSEQ multiplex PCR; TCRdb keeps in-frame clones, though not all of them. Among under 200,000 clones listed, 70% to 90% were seen once. The data stem from a study of blood T cell repertoires in COVID-19. Study as a whole: Whether acute or convalescent, the COVID-19 samples came from the United States, Italy and Spain. T cells, B-cell-depleted T cells, or PBMCs supplied cDNA or gDNA.

J was trimmed by 4 bases and V by 0 bases; bases with no gene match: 2. The CDR3 contains 15 residues. The germline gives CDR1 LGHNA, CDR2 YSLEER. The clonotype comes from a woman aged 40 to 50 in a cohort exposed to, infected with or recovered from COVID-19 (not recorded which). This chain joins TRBV4-3 and TRBJ1-4, with 7 bases lining up with TRBD1. The sequenced sample consisted of PBMCs or T cells enriched from blood (not recorded which). The CDR3 DNA is TGCGCCAGCAGCCAAGATGGGACAGTTAATGAAAAACTGTTTTTT. It codes for CASSQDGTVNEKLFF.